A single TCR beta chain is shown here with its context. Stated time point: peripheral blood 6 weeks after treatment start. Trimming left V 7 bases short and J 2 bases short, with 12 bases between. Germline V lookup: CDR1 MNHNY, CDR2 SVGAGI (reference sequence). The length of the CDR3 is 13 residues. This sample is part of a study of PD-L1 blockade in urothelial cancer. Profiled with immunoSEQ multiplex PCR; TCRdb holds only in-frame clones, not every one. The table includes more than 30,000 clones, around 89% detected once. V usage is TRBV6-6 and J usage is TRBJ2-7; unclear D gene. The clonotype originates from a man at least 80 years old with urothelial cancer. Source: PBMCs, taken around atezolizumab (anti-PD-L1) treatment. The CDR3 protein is CASTIDTAYEQYF. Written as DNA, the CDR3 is TGTGCCAGCACCATAGATACAGCCTACGAGCAGTACTTC.